This T cell receptor (beta chain) was retrieved from a study of blood T cells in healthy people across ages. Whole-study findings and limits: Per million T cells, TCR beta diversity dropped roughly linearly as age increased. Unknown CMV status may confound age-related changes in expanded clones.

A few counts support this clonotype. Its antigen is unknown. Next came a second PCR, run for about 6 to 11 cycles, which used a sample-barcoded 5' primer along with a J-beta primer mix. TCRdb used MiXCR to reprocess the 5' RACE reads, holding one entry per CDR3 protein. The sample has 800,000 to 1,300,000 distinct CDR3 sequences; 20% to 25% are singletons. This CDR3 region has 12 residues. V was pared by 6 bases and J by 7 bases, with 12 bases between. Germline CDR1 reads MNHEY; CDR2 reads SMNVEV (reference sequence). Healthy Caucasian individuals from Russia aged about 6 to 95 were enrolled as donors. In addition, the sample was reused for a study of T cells of mothers and their children. Per that paper: All extracted RNA went into cDNA synthesis, approximately 1.5 ug per 15 ul.

This TCR came from a girl between 2 and 10 years old in good health. Sequenced: blood. The V and J genes are TRBV27 and TRBJ1-1, with D tentatively TRBD1 (6 bases). This chain's CDR3 is CASRKRGNEAFF. In DNA form, the CDR3 reads TGTGCCAGCAGAAAAAGGGGGAATGAAGCTTTCTTT.